This TCR beta chain was recorded in a study of blood T cells in healthy people across ages. Looked up from germline, CDR1 is MNHEY and CDR2 is SMNVEV (reference sequence). This CDR3 region has 16 residues. V lost 2 bases, J lost 8 bases, and 21 bases lay in between. This clonotype turned up a few times. Its antigen is not known. Findings of the study overall: Both naive CD4+ cell counts and diversity were greater in long-lived donors than in aged donors.

PCR was performed a second time for about 7 to 11 cycles using a sample-barcoded 5' primer and a J-beta primer mix. Individual samples furnished no less than 3 million CDR3-containing paired-end reads apiece. TCRdb recomputed calls from the 5' RACE reads with MiXCR, one row per CDR3 protein. The sample records about 570,000 distinct CDR3 sequences, about 26% being singletons. Donors gave around 10 milliliters of peripheral blood apiece. The data were also submitted as part of a second study, on T cells of mothers and their children. That source reports: Pairs that are related and pairs that are unrelated have TCR recombination output shaped similarly by thymic selection.

Sequenced material: blood. The rearrangement uses TRBV27 and TRBJ1-1; the D is unclear. This TCR was sampled from a boy aged 2-15 years in good health. The CDR3 loop is CASSLLSHTSLGEAFF. The CDR3 nucleotides are TGTGCCAGCAGTTTACTCTCCCATACCTCCTTGGGAGAAGCTTTCTTT.